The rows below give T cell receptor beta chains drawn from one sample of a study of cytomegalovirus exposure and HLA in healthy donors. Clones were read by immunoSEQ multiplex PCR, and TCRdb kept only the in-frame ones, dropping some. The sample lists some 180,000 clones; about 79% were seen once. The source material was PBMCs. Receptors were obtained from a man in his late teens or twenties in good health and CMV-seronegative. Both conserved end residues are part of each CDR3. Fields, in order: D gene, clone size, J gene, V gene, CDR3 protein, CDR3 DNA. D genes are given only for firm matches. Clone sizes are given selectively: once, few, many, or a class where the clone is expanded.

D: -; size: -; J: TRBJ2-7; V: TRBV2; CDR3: CASSEEMAPRGEQYF; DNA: TGTGCCAGCAGTGAAGAAATGGCACCCCGGGGCGAGCAGTACTTC
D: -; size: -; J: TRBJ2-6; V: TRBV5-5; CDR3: CASSLGTIPSSGANVLTF; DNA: TGTGCCAGCAGCTTAGGGACAATACCTAGCTCTGGGGCCAACGTCCTGACTTTC
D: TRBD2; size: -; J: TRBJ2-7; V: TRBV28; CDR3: CASQRGGRSYEQYF; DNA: TGTGCCAGCCAACGGGGGGGTCGGTCCTACGAGCAGTACTTC
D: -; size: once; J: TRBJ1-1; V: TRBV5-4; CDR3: CASSPTFGGNIPEAFF; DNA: TGTGCCAGCAGCCCCACCTTCGGCGGAAATATCCCTGAAGCTTTCTTT
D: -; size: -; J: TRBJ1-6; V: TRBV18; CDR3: CASSLRGGSPLHF; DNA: TGTGCCAGCTCTCTGAGGGGGGGCTCACCCCTCCACTTT
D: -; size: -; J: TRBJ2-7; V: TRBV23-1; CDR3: CASSRFRGPFYEQYF; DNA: TGCGCCAGCAGTCGGTTCAGGGGCCCGTTCTACGAGCAGTACTTC
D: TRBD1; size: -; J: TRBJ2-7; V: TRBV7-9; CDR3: CASSPRGQGRSYEQYF; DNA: TGTGCCAGCAGCCCGCGGGGACAGGGCCGGTCCTACGAGCAGTACTTC
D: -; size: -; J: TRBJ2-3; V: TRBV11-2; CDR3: CASSSRGSPGDTQYF; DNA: TGTGCCAGCAGCTCCCGAGGGTCGCCTGGGGATACGCAGTATTTT
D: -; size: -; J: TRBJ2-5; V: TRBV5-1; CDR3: CASRNGLLEETQYF; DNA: TGCGCCAGCAGAAATGGACTCCTGGAGGAGACCCAGTACTTC
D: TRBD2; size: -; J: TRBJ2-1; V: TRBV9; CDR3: CASSVGWGSGGRSYNEQFF; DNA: TGTGCCAGCAGCGTGGGGTGGGGTAGCGGGGGGCGCTCCTACAATGAGCAGTTCTTC
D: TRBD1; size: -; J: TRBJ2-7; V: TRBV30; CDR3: CAWSDRSGQNPYEQYF; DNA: TGTGCCTGGAGTGACCGGTCGGGACAGAACCCCTACGAGCAGTACTTC
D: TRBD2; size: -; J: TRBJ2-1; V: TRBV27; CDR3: CASSLWGGVDNNEQFF; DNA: TGTGCCAGCAGTTTATGGGGGGGAGTGGATAACAATGAGCAGTTCTTC
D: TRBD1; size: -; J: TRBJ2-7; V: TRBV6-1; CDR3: CASSPTDRAEQYF; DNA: TGTGCCAGCAGTCCCACAGACAGGGCCGAGCAGTACTTC
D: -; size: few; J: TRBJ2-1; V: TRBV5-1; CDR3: CASSLVVISDEQFF; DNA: TGCGCCAGCAGCTTGGTAGTCATCTCGGATGAGCAGTTCTTC
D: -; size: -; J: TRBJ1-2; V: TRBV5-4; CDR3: CASSPGRDGYTF; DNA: TGTGCCAGCAGCCCTGGCAGGGATGGCTACACCTTC
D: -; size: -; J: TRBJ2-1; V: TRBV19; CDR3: CASSLLTNEQFF; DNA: TGTGCCAGTAGTCTACTCACTAATGAGCAGTTCTTC
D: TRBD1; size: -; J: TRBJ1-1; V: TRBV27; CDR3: CASSPGQGTNTEAFF; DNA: TGTGCCAGCAGTCCTGGACAGGGGACCAACACTGAAGCTTTCTTT
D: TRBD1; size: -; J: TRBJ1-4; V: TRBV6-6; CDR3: CASSLGGREKLFF; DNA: TGTGCCAGCAGTTTAGGGGGCCGTGAAAAACTGTTTTTT
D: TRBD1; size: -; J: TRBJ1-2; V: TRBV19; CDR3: CASTQQGAYGYTF; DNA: TGTGCCAGTACGCAACAGGGGGCCTATGGCTACACCTTC
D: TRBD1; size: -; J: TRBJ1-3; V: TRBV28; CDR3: CASSYLGQGRGNTIYF; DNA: TGTGCCAGCAGTTACTTAGGACAGGGCAGGGGAAACACCATATATTTT
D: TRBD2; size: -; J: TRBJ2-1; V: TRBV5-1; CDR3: CASSDGTSGHNEQFF; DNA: TGCGCCAGCAGCGACGGGACTAGCGGTCACAATGAGCAGTTCTTC
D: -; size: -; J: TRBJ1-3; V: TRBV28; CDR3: CASSLQVVGNTIYF; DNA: TGTGCCAGCAGTTTACAGGTGGTTGGAAACACCATATATTTT
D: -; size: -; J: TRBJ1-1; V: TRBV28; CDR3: CASSLPSGAFF; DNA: TGTGCCAGCAGTCTACCTAGCGGAGCTTTCTTT
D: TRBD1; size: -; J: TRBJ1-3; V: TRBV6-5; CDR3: CASSPGQALNTIYF; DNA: TGTGCCAGCAGCCCGGGACAGGCCCTAAACACCATATATTTT
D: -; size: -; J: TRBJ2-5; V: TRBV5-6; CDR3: CASSLWAGVAETQYF; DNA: TGTGCCAGCAGCTTGTGGGCAGGGGTAGCGGAGACCCAGTACTTC
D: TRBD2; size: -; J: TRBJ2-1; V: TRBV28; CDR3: CASSFPGLAGEEQFF; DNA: TGTGCCAGCAGTTTCCCGGGACTAGCAGGCGAGGAGCAGTTCTTC
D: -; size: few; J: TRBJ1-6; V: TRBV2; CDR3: CASTGIGAYNSPLHF; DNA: TGTGCCAGCACAGGGATCGGCGCCTATAATTCACCCCTCCACTTT
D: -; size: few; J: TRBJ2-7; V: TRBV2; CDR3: CASGLARYEQYF; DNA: TGTGCCAGCGGGCTAGCGCGGTACGAGCAGTACTTC
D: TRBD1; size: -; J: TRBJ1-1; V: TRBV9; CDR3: CASSVAGQGATHPEQAFF; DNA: TGTGCCAGCAGCGTAGCAGGGCAGGGGGCGACACATCCAGAGCAAGCTTTCTTT
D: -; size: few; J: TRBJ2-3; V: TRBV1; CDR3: CTSSSPGTHTNTQYF; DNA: TGCACCAGCAGCTCTCCGGGGACTCATACGAATACGCAGTATTTT
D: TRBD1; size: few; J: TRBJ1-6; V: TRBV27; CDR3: CASSFGDRGLSSYNSPLHF; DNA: TGTGCCAGCAGTTTCGGAGACAGGGGTCTTAGCTCCTATAATTCACCCCTCCACTTT
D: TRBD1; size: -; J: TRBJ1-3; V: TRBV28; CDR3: CASSLGYLGQGGNTIYF; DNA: TGTGCCAGCAGTTTAGGATACCTCGGACAGGGTGGAAACACCATATATTTT
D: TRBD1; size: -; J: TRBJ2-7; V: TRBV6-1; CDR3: CASSEAGRGIYEQYF; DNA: TGTGCCAGCAGTGAGGCCGGCAGGGGGATCTACGAGCAGTACTTC
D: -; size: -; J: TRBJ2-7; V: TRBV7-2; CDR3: CASSRGLGGSYEQYF; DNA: TGTGCCAGCAGCCGCGGACTAGGGGGCTCCTACGAGCAGTACTTC
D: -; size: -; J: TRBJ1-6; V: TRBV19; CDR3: CASSAPGVSYNSPLHF; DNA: TGTGCCAGTAGTGCCCCCGGAGTATCCTATAATTCACCCCTCCACTTT
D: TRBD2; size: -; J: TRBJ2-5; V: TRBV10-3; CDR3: CAISVTSGVQETQYF; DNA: TGTGCCATCAGTGTTACTAGCGGAGTCCAAGAGACCCAGTACTTC
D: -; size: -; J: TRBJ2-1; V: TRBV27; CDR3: CASSSTYLARMDEQFF; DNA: TGTGCCAGCAGTTCGACCTACTTAGCGAGGATGGATGAGCAGTTCTTC
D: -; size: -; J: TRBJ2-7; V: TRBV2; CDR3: CASRDGTPSYEQYF; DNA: TGTGCCAGCAGAGACGGGACACCTTCCTACGAGCAGTACTTC
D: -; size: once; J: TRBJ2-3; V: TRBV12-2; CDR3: CASRLKLRWTDTQYF; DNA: TGTGCAAGTCGCTTAAAGCTGAGATGGACAGATACGCAGTATTTT
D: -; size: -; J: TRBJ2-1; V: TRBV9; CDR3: CASSVGGSEYNEQFF; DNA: TGTGCCAGCAGCGTAGGGGGTAGCGAGTACAATGAGCAGTTCTTC
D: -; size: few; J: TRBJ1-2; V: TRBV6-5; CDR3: CASKAPGSYGYTF; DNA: TGTGCCAGCAAAGCCCCAGGGTCCTATGGCTACACCTTC
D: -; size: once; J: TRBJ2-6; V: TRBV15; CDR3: CATSRDPRGLGAGANVLTF; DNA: TGTGCCACCAGCAGAGATCCCCGGGGATTGGGAGCGGGGGCCAACGTCCTGACTTTC
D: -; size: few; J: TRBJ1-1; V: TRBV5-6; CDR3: CASSLPELEAFF; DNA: TGTGCCAGCAGCTTACCGGAGCTTGAAGCTTTCTTT
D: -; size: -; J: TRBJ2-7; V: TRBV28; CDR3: CASRTQGGEQYF; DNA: TGTGCCAGCAGGACACAGGGCGGCGAGCAGTACTTC
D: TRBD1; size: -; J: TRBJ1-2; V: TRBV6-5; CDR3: CASSYATGATFYGYTF; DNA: TGTGCCAGCAGTTACGCGACAGGGGCCACTTTCTATGGCTACACCTTC
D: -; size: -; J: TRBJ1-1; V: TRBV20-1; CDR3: CSARVGQQAFF; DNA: TGCAGTGCCCGGGTCGGCCAGCAAGCTTTCTTT
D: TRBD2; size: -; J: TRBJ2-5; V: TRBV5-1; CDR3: CASSLFTSGGPTETQYF; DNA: TGCGCCAGCAGCTTGTTTACTAGCGGGGGGCCGACGGAGACCCAGTACTTC
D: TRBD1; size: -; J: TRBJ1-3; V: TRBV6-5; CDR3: CASSYLRQGSGNTIYF; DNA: TGTGCCAGCAGTTACTTGAGACAGGGTTCTGGAAACACCATATATTTT
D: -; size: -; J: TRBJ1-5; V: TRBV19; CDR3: CASSSTYRLNQPQHF; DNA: TGTGCCAGTAGCAGTACTTACAGGCTTAATCAGCCCCAGCATTTT
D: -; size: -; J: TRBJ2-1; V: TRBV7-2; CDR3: CASSSQAATGNEQFF; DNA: TGTGCCAGCTCCTCCCAAGCAGCCACGGGGAATGAGCAGTTCTTC
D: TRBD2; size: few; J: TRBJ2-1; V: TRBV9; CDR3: CASSLAGGYNEQFF; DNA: TGTGCCAGCAGCCTAGCGGGGGGGTACAATGAGCAGTTCTTC
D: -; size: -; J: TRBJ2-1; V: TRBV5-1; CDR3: CASSSAGADRANEQFF; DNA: TGCGCCAGCAGCTCGGCGGGGGCGGACAGGGCGAATGAGCAGTTCTTC
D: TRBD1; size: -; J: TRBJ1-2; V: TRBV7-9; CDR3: CSSSLGGLSYTF; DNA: TGTTCCAGCAGTTTAGGGGGCCTCAGCTACACCTTC
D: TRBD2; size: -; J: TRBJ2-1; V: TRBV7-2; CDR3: CASSLVAGGLYNEQFF; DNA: TGTGCCAGCAGCTTAGTGGCGGGAGGGCTTTACAATGAGCAGTTCTTC